This TCR beta chain is from a study of T cells in Graves' hyperthyroidism and ophthalmopathy. The TCR beta CDR3 regions underwent amplification using RNA transcripts as the source. HTBI primers were used for first-round RT-PCR of the TCR CDR3. One entry per CDR3 protein results from TCRdb running MiXCR on the multiplex PCR reads. The sample lists approximately 600,000 distinct CDR3 sequences; over 12% were seen once. The V gene's germline CDR1 is SNHLY and CDR2 FYNNEI. Deletions cut 1 base from V and 4 bases from J, with 8 bases between. The length of the CDR3 is 14 residues. Disease lasting under 3 months, a NOSPECS grade of at least 4, and a Clinical Activity Score of at least 3 were features of the ophthalmopathy patients. The diagnostic basis comprised clinical symptoms, serum thyroxine and TRAb, thyroid ultrasound and orbital computed tomography. Study results and limitations: The blood repertoire included most of the expanded thyroid clonotypes above 0.001.

In the case of this clonotype: What it binds is not known.

This TCR came from a woman in her forties with Graves' ophthalmopathy. The chain couples TRBV2 to TRBJ1-5; D remains ambiguous. Sequenced input: blood. The CDR3 sequence: CASSEVYRNQPQHF. CDR3 in DNA: TGTGCCAGCAGTGAAGTTTACAGAAATCAGCCCCAGCATTTT.